The 16 T cell receptor beta chains listed next were all sequenced from one sample in a study of graft-versus-host responses after intestinal transplantation. No antigens are known for them. Using immunoSEQ multiplex PCR, the repertoire was profiled, and TCRdb retains in-frame clones only, with some absent. Here the sample spans 45,000 to 50,000 clones, about nine tenths being singletons. The specimen was unstimulated CD4+ T cells sorted from spleen or lymph node cells, collected before transplant. The receptors shown here come from a human donor who was the organ donor for an intestinal transplant.

This chain links TRBV30 with TRBJ1-6; D remains unclear. The CDR3 extends over 13 amino acids. CDR1 and CDR2 from the germline V gene are GTSNPN and SVGIG (reference sequence). V lost 8 bases to trimming and J lost 0 bases, with 8 bases between them. Here the CDR3 reads CASSSSYNSPLHF. CDR3 coding DNA: TGTGCCAGTTCTAGCTCCTATAATTCACCCCTCCACTTT.

V and J are TRBV27 and TRBJ1-1; D gene ambiguous. V was cut by 3 bases and J by 4 bases, with 9 bases left in between. Germline V lookup: CDR1 MNHEY, CDR2 SMNVEV (reference sequence). CDR3 length: 13 amino acids. The DNA for the CDR3 is TGTGCCAGCAGTTTCAAAGGTGGCACTGAAGCTTTCTTT. It encodes CASSFKGGTEAFF.

The V gene is TRBV9, the J gene TRBJ2-3; 15 bases are a match to TRBD2. J was trimmed by 7 bases and V by 3 bases; bases with no gene match: 15. From germline, CDR1 is SGDLS and CDR2 YYNGEE. This CDR3 comprises 19 residues. The CDR3 nucleotides read TGTGCCAGCAGCGAAAAAGGACTAGCGGGAGGGCCGAATTCTAATACGCAGTATTTT. This codes for CASSEKGLAGGPNSNTQYF.

CDR3 sequence (DNA): TGTGCCAGCAGCGTTGTTGGGACTAGCGGGAGAAATGAGCAGTTCTTC. It yields the protein CASSVVGTSGRNEQFF. The chain links TRBV9 to TRBJ2-1; the match to TRBD2 covers 14 bases. The junction had 5 bases not matched to a gene; V was cut back by 2 bases and J by 7 bases. Germline loops: CDR1 SGDLS, CDR2 YYNGEE. The CDR3 loop spans 16 amino acids.

This clone was recorded only once. This chain connects TRBV5-1 to TRBJ1-6, with D unclear. From germline, CDR1 is SGHRS and CDR2 YFSETQ. Trimming removed 0 bases at V and 7 bases at J, with 8 bases between. CDR3 length equals 14 residues. The CDR3 spells CASSLAVGNSPLHF. CDR3 DNA: TGCGCCAGCAGCTTGGCCGTAGGGAATTCACCCCTCCACTTT.

V gene TRBV28 combines with J gene TRBJ1-4; D gene unclear. Trimming pared 3 bases from V and 2 bases from J, leaving 10 bases between. Germline assignment: CDR1 MDHEN and CDR2 SYDVKM. The CDR3 totals 15 residues. CDR3 in amino acids: CASSLGGSTNEKLFF. The CDR3 nucleotides read TGTGCCAGCAGTTTGGGCGGATCGACTAATGAAAAACTGTTTTTT.

In the case of this clone: One junction end does not reproduce the germline sequence, and a read error may be involved. The rearrangement uses TRBV25-1 and TRBJ2-7; TRBD2 matches 9 bases. This CDR3 is built from 13 residues. Germline CDR1 and CDR2: MGHDK and SYGVNS. CDR3 in amino acids: CASKTSGSYEQYF. Written as DNA, the CDR3 is TGTGCCAGCAAGACTAGCGGATCCTACGAACAGTACTTC.

This clone has more than one count but fewer than ten. The V call is TRBV15, the J call TRBJ1-4; no clear D gene. This CDR3 is built from 13 residues. Germline CDR1 reads LNHNV; CDR2 reads YYDKDF (reference sequence). V was pared by 0 bases and J by 7 bases, with 6 bases between. In DNA form, the CDR3 reads TGTGCCACCAGCAGAGACAATGGTGAAAAACTGTTTTTT. Its translation is CATSRDNGEKLFF.

The V call is TRBV7-3, the J call TRBJ2-2, with unresolved D. Germline values: CDR1 SGHTA, CDR2 FQGTGA. This CDR3 is built from 16 residues. Trimming left V 1 base short and J 0 bases short, with 9 bases between. CDR3 nucleotide sequence: TGTGCCAGCAGCTTAAGTCCAGCAGCGAACACCGGGGAGCTGTTTTTT. It encodes CASSLSPAANTGELFF.

The J gene is TRBJ2-7, the V gene TRBV27; the match to TRBD2 covers 8 bases. V dropped 5 bases and J dropped 2; count of bases not matched to a gene: 17. Germline V gene lookup returns CDR1 MNHEY and CDR2 SMNVEV (reference sequence). The CDR3 runs to 18 residues. In DNA, the CDR3 is TGTGCCAGCAGTATGCAGAAAACGAGCGGGAGTCCCCCCTACGAGCAGTACTTC. Protein sequence: CASSMQKTSGSPPYEQYF.

V is TRBV29-1 and J is TRBJ2-1; 9 bases are a match to TRBD2. Germline lookup yields CDR1 SQVTM and CDR2 ANQGSEA. This CDR3 has 14 amino acids. V lost 7 bases and J lost 7; bases outside the gene matches: 11. The CDR3, as DNA: TGCAGCGCCGAGGGACTAGCAATCGGGAATGAGCAGTTCTTC. This codes for CSAEGLAIGNEQFF.

The table lists this clone with a count of one. The chain recombines TRBV21-1 with TRBJ1-1; TRBD1 is the table's D call, not checked against the DNA. TRBV21-1 is a known pseudogene. The CDR3 consists of 12 residues. CDR3 sequence reads: CASSKGQGVTFF. The DNA of the CDR3 is TGTGCCAGCAGCAAAGGGCAGGGGGTAACTTTCTTT.

This chain links TRBV9 with TRBJ2-7; D perhaps matches TRBD2 (5 bases). In germline, CDR1 is SGDLS, CDR2 YYNGEE. V was cut by 3 bases and J by 4 bases, with 20 bases left in between. The CDR3 contains 16 residues. In DNA form, the CDR3 reads TGTGCCAGCAGCGCAGGTCTAGCCGCGGCTATTTACGAGCAGTACTTC. Protein product: CASSAGLAAAIYEQYF.

Here the CDR3 DNA reads TGTGCCATCGGTGGGGGCAGGGGGCTAACGAAAGGCACTGAAGCTTTCTTT. Encoded protein: CAIGGGRGLTKGTEAFF. The V gene is TRBV10-3, the J gene TRBJ1-1, with TRBD1 identical over 8 bases. With V trimmed by 8 bases and J by 4 bases, 18 bases remained unmatched. CDR1 is ENHRY and CDR2 is SYGVKD in the germline V gene. This CDR3 is 17 amino acids long.

This chain joins TRBV10-3 and TRBJ2-7; D may be TRBD1 (6 bases). This CDR3 region has 16 residues. Trimming took off 3 bases at V and 2 bases at J, with 17 bases between the two ends. CDR1 and CDR2 from the germline V gene are ENHRY and SYGVKD. CDR3 in amino acids: CAISEGQGLGTYEQYF. CDR3 coding DNA: TGTGCCATCAGTGAAGGGCAGGGGCTAGGAACCTACGAGCAGTACTTC.

The rearrangement uses TRBV4-2 and TRBJ2-7; D is uncertain. V dropped 4 bases and J dropped 2 bases, with 9 bases sitting between them. Germline lookup yields CDR1 LGHNA and CDR2 YNFKEQ. The CDR3 loop spans 13 amino acids. CDR3 coding DNA: TGTGCCAGCAGCCCGGCGGCACCCTACGAGCAGTACTTC. It is translated as CASSPAAPYEQYF.